These 23 T cell receptor beta chains came from one sample sequenced in a study of Ad26.COV2.S vaccination and SARS-CoV-2 variants. Sequencing was performed with immunoSEQ multiplex PCR; in TCRdb, only in-frame clones are kept and a portion is missing. The sample holds 400,000 or so clones; approximately 90% are singletons and the top ten take 3.5%. Noted treatment: around 19 received Ad26.COV2.S at low or high dose, single or two shots; a few received placebo; per-sample allocation not given. Vaccine and placebo recipients were sampled on day 63 after the first injection. This sample comprised peripheral blood, obtained in a trial of Ad26.COV2.S vaccine versus placebo. These receptors all come from a person between 18 and 60 years old who received the Ad26.COV2.S COVID-19 vaccine or a placebo.

This clone has just one count. The chain links TRBV14 to TRBJ2-3, with D possibly being TRBD1 (6 bases). Germline-derived CDR1 and CDR2 are SGHDN and FVKESK. V lost 0 bases and J lost 4, with 20 bases in between. The CDR3 loop spans 18 amino acids. Here the CDR3 DNA reads TGTGCCAGCAGCCAAGACGGCCCACAGGGAACTGTCGCAGATACGCAGTATTTT. This codes for CASSQDGPQGTVADTQYF.

The rearrangement uses TRBV7-9 and TRBJ2-7; 10 positions agree with TRBD1. V gave up 4 bases and J gave up 2 bases; unmatched junction bases: 5. Germline CDR1 is SEHNR and CDR2 is FQNEAQ (reference sequence). The CDR3 is 15 residues long. The CDR3 spells CASSSTGGDAYEQYF. In DNA, the CDR3 is TGTGCCAGCAGCTCGACAGGGGGCGATGCCTACGAGCAGTACTTC.

This clone turned up a few times. V usage is TRBV6-5 and J usage is TRBJ1-5; 7 bases agree with TRBD1. The CDR3 contains 14 residues. Germline V gene data show CDR1 as MNHEY and CDR2 as SVGAGI. V trimming: 6 bases; J trimming: 6 bases; junction bases outside the gene matches: 8. This CDR3 reads CASRNRGEFQPQHF. DNA for the CDR3: TGTGCCAGCAGGAACAGGGGTGAGTTTCAGCCCCAGCATTTT.

J is TRBJ1-4 and V is TRBV3-1 (or the pseudogene TRBV3-2), with D possibly being TRBD1 (5 bases). This CDR3 has 20 residues. CDR1 and CDR2 (germline): LGHDT, YNNKEL (reference sequence). The V and J ends lost 0 bases and 0 bases respectively, with 20 bases between them. Here the CDR3 reads CASSQELGWDRTSTNEKLFF. For the CDR3, the DNA is TGTGCCAGCAGCCAAGAACTGGGGTGGGACCGAACCTCAACTAATGAAAAACTGTTTTTT.

The chain is built from TRBV2 and TRBJ2-3; 9 bases match TRBD2. This CDR3 is 17 amino acids long. Trimming removed 5 bases from V and 2 bases from J; junction bases left unmatched: 11. Germline assignment: CDR1 SNHLY and CDR2 FYNNEI. CDR3 nucleotides: TGTGCCAGCAGTCGGGGACTAGCCATTATTATCACAGATACGCAGTATTTT. This encodes CASSRGLAIIITDTQYF.

This rearrangement joins TRBV7-9 to TRBJ1-2; D call uncertain. Trimming took off 5 bases at V and 8 bases at J, with 18 bases between the two ends. CDR3 length: 14 amino acids. Germline V gene sequence: CDR1 SEHNR, CDR2 FQNEAQ (reference sequence). CDR3 sequence: CASSPGWGGRGYTF. The CDR3 DNA is TGTGCCAGCAGCCCGGGGTGGGGAGGTCGGGGCTACACCTTC.

This rearrangement joins TRBV2 to TRBJ2-1; 7 bases are a match to TRBD2. V shed 0 bases and J 0 bases; nucleotides not matched to a gene: 14. The CDR3 has 20 amino acids. Germline V gene lookup returns CDR1 SNHLY and CDR2 FYNNEI. The CDR3: CASSEAGLRINKSSYNEQFF. The DNA for the CDR3 is TGTGCCAGCAGTGAAGCGGGACTACGAATTAATAAAAGCTCCTACAATGAGCAGTTCTTC.

The genes are TRBV5-4 and TRBJ1-1; TRBD1 might be the D (6 bases). V lost 4 bases and J 0 bases, leaving 13 bases between the germline ends. Germline V CDR1 and CDR2: SGHNT, YYREEE (reference sequence). This CDR3 spans 15 amino acids. The CDR3 here is CASSPMQGMNTEAFF. The CDR3 nucleotides read TGTGCCAGCAGCCCGATGCAGGGGATGAACACTGAAGCTTTCTTT.

This sequence joins TRBV2 and TRBJ2-7; tentatively, D is TRBD1 or TRBD2 (6 bases each). From germline, CDR1 is SNHLY and CDR2 FYNNEI. Trimming took 5 bases from V and 6 from J, leaving 17 bases between them. The CDR3 loop spans 14 amino acids. CDR3 DNA: TGTGCCAGCAGTCGCGGGACACAGTATACCGAGCAGTACTTC. Translating it yields CASSRGTQYTEQYF.

The CDR3 region has the DNA TGTGCCAGCAGCTTAGTGGTACGGGGTGGGGAAAAACTGTTTTTT. This encodes CASSLVVRGGEKLFF. J is TRBJ1-4 and V is TRBV7-8, with D unresolved. Germline-derived CDR1 and CDR2 are SGHVS and FQNEAQ. The CDR3 has 15 amino acids. V lost 1 base and J 8 bases, leaving 14 bases between the germline ends.

This clone was observed once. The V call is TRBV15, the J call TRBJ2-2; tentative D call: TRBD1 (6 bases). The germline V and J ends were trimmed by 0 bases and 2 bases, with 7 bases remaining between them. CDR1 is LNHNV and CDR2 is YYDKDF in the germline V gene (reference sequence). This CDR3 contains 15 residues. The CDR3 coding sequence is TGTGCCACCAGCAGAGACAGGGGAAACACCGGGGAGCTGTTTTTT. It specifies CATSRDRGNTGELFF.

This chain joins TRBV7-6 and TRBJ1-6, with 7 bases aligning to TRBD1. This CDR3 has 15 residues. Unmatched junction bases numbered 5, after V lost 4 bases and J lost 5 bases. The germline V gene encodes CDR1 SGHVS and CDR2 FNYEAQ. The CDR3 region is CASSSDRVNNSPLHF. CDR3 DNA: TGTGCCAGCAGCTCAGACAGGGTGAATAATTCACCCCTCCACTTT.

The V call is TRBV15, the J call TRBJ1-4; tentatively, D is TRBD1 (6 bases). CDR3 length: 18 residues. V shed 0 bases and J shed 2 bases, with 16 bases lying between them. CDR1 and CDR2 (germline): LNHNV, YYDKDF (reference sequence). The CDR3 DNA is TGTGCCACCAGCAGAGATATCGGGGGGGCCGGGACTAATGAAAAACTGTTTTTT. The encoded protein is CATSRDIGGAGTNEKLFF.

The table lists this clone with a count of one. This chain links TRBV19 with TRBJ2-5; 10 bases are a match to TRBD2. The germline V gene encodes CDR1 LNHDA and CDR2 SQIVND (reference sequence). V was pared by 5 bases and J by 5 bases, with 14 bases of the junction left unmatched. This CDR3 spans 17 amino acids. Here the CDR3 DNA reads TGTGCCAGTAGTCCCCACCTAAGCGGGGGGGCATTCGAGACCCAGTACTTC. Translation gives CASSPHLSGGAFETQYF.

The chain uses TRBV12-3 or TRBV12-4 and TRBJ1-1, with D tentatively TRBD1 (5 bases). The CDR3 runs to 12 residues. The V end lost 2 bases, the J end lost 4 bases, and 5 bases lay between the germline ends. The CDR3 DNA sequence: TGTGCCAGCAGTTTACAGGGCACTGAAGCTTTCTTT. Protein sequence: CASSLQGTEAFF.

V is TRBV5-1 and J is TRBJ1-1, with TRBD1 as a possible D gene (5 bases). Deletions cut 6 bases from V and 11 bases from J, with 20 bases between. The CDR3 is 13 residues long. Germline V CDR1 and CDR2: SGHRS, YFSETQ. This CDR3 reads CASNSGVGGDAFF. In DNA form, the CDR3 reads TGCGCCAGCAATTCCGGGGTAGGCGGGGACGCTTTCTTT. Full variable domain (rest looked up from reference TRBV5-1 and TRBJ1-1): KAGVTQTPRYLIKTRGQQVTLSCSPISGHRSVSWYQQTPGQGLQFLFEYFSETQRNKGNFPGRFSGRQFSNSRSEMNVSTLELGDSALYLCASNSGVGGDAFFGQGTRLTVV.

This chain connects TRBV5-4 to TRBJ1-6; D gene uncertain. There are 15 residues in the CDR3. Between the trimmed V and J ends, which lost 4 bases and 10 bases, there was a span of 18 bases. CDR1 is SGHNT, CDR2 YYREEE, per germline (reference sequence). The CDR3 DNA reads as TGTGCCAGCAGCCCCGAAGGGAGGGTCGAATCACCCCTCCACTTT. Its protein is CASSPEGRVESPLHF.

J is TRBJ2-7 and V is TRBV6-1, with D uncertain. Germline V gives CDR1 MNHNS, CDR2 SASEGT. The CDR3 is 12 residues long. Deletions cut 1 base from V and 5 bases from J, with 6 bases between. This CDR3 is CASSEDRDEQYF. The DNA of the CDR3 is TGTGCCAGCAGTGAAGATAGAGACGAGCAGTACTTC.

The rearrangement links TRBV10-3 to TRBJ2-2; 7 bases align to TRBD2. Germline V lookup: CDR1 ENHRY, CDR2 SYGVKD. Trimming removed 6 bases from V and 5 bases from J; junction bases left unmatched: 9. The CDR3 spans 15 residues. CDR3 coding DNA: TGTGCCATCAGCGGAGAATGGGGGGGGACCGGGGAGCTGTTTTTT. Translated: CAISGEWGGTGELFF.

The rearrangement joins TRBV12-3 or TRBV12-4 to TRBJ2-1, with D perhaps being TRBD1 or TRBD2 (5 bases each). The CDR3 is 13 residues long. V was trimmed by 6 bases and J by 15 bases, leaving 21 bases between them. The CDR3 reads CASSLLRGTSGFF. Written as DNA, the CDR3 is TGTGCCAGCAGCTTACTCCGAGGGACGAGTGGGTTCTTC.

This chain uses TRBV6-5 with TRBJ1-4; TRBD1 matches at 7 bases. Germline-derived CDR1 and CDR2 are MNHEY and SVGAGI. The junction had 3 bases not matched to a gene; V was cut back by 1 base and J by 4 bases. The CDR3 runs to 15 residues. The CDR3 reads CASSYWQGGNEKLFF. CDR3 sequence (DNA): TGTGCCAGCAGTTACTGGCAGGGGGGTAATGAAAAACTGTTTTTT.

Only one count was recorded for this clone. The sample holds other DNA sequences that translate to the same CDR3. The CDR3 coding sequence is TGTGCCAGCAGTTACGGCCAGGGGGGCGAGCAGTACTTC. Translating it yields CASSYGQGGEQYF. V and J are TRBV6-5 and TRBJ2-7; maybe TRBD1 (7 bases). The V and J ends lost 2 bases and 6 bases respectively, with 11 bases between them. Germline V gene data show CDR1 as MNHEY and CDR2 as SVGAGI. The CDR3 spans 13 residues.

DNA for the CDR3: TGTGCCAGTGATTCCATGGCCTATGGTGGAAACACCATATATTTT. This translates into CASDSMAYGGNTIYF. The J gene is TRBJ1-3, the V gene TRBV19, with no clear D. The germline V gene has CDR1 LNHDA and CDR2 SQIVND (reference sequence). The CDR3 extends over 15 amino acids. V shed 8 bases and J shed 3 bases, with 17 bases lying between them.